Listed here is a single T cell receptor beta chain. Its specificity is unknown. The sample comes from a study of cytomegalovirus exposure and HLA in healthy donors. Whole-study context: From donors who were HLA-typed, an early data release held around 80 million unique TCRs.

Unmatched junction bases numbered 7, after V lost 2 bases and J lost 3 bases. The CDR3 consists of 15 residues. Per the germline V gene, CDR1 is ENHRY and CDR2 is SYGVKD. Study-level results: HLA allele associations emerged for about 16,000 TCR beta sequences in a later analysis, at 0.05 false discovery rate. For TCR beta chains, V- and J-gene trimming was later linked to a missense DCLRE1C variant.

PCR was performed using 60 Vbeta and 13 Jbeta primers. Original data processing: Roughly 10 million shared chains were among tens of millions of unique TCR beta chains counted in a later analysis. TCRdb keeps only in-frame clones here, not all; method: immunoSEQ multiplex PCR. V and J calls and clone size are copied from that table; D and trimming were computed from the DNA. The profile shows about 100,000 clones, over 60% of them singletons. The sequencing sample was made of PBMCs. The chain is built from TRBV10-3 and TRBJ2-7, with 7 positions matching TRBD2. The TCR originated in a female donor in good health and CMV-seropositive. This CDR3 is CAISEGPSGVYEQYF. The CDR3 DNA is TGTGCCATCAGTGAGGGCCCTAGCGGAGTCTACGAGCAGTACTTC.